These 29 T cell receptor beta chains were sequenced from one sample in a study of T cell repertoires in cytomegalovirus infection. The antigens for these receptors are not known. Each CDR3 protein is one row after TCRdb ran MiXCR on the reads. In the table there are a few hundred thousand distinct CDR3 sequences, approximately 40% of which are singletons. Specimen: cultured PBMCs, collected from culture after CMV antigen stimulation. These receptors were obtained from a human donor in good health (CMV status not recorded). Some clones in this sample may be carry-over from other donors' samples.

This clonotype was seen repeatedly, ten times or more. The chain links TRBV12-3 or TRBV12-4 to TRBJ1-4; TRBD1 matches at 7 bases. The CDR3 consists of 14 residues. Trimming cost V 7 bases and J 3 bases; bases outside gene matches: 5. The CDR3 DNA reads as TGTGCCAGCACCGTGGGGACAGCTAATGAAAAACTGTTTTTT. It encodes CASTVGTANEKLFF.

The chain recombines TRBV6-1 with TRBJ1-5; 10 positions agree with TRBD1. V dropped 7 bases and J dropped 2; count of bases not matched to a gene: 8. The CDR3 contains 16 residues. Germline V lookup: CDR1 MNHNS, CDR2 SASEGT. The CDR3 DNA reads TGTGCCAGCACGGGACAGGGGACGATCGGCAATCAGCCCCAGCATTTT. As protein: CASTGQGTIGNQPQHF.

This clonotype was observed a handful of times. This rearrangement joins TRBV29-1 to TRBJ2-6; 12 bases line up with TRBD2. This CDR3 contains 16 residues. In germline, CDR1 is SQVTM, CDR2 ANQGSEA. With V trimmed by 4 bases and J by 5 bases, 6 bases remained unmatched. CDR3 DNA sequence: TGCAGCGTTGCCGGACTAGCGGGGTCTAGGGCCAACGTCCTGACTTTC. Amino acids: CSVAGLAGSRANVLTF.

CDR3 bases: TGTGCCAGCCGGACAGAGTCCTACTCTGGAAACACCATATATTTT. Residues: CASRTESYSGNTIYF. The V and J genes are TRBV2 and TRBJ1-3; TRBD1 might be the D (6 bases). Per germline, CDR1 SNHLY and CDR2 FYNNEI. The CDR3 runs 15 residues. Trimming left V 8 bases short and J 0 bases short, with 14 bases between.

This clonotype was counted only a few times. This chain joins TRBV12-3 or TRBV12-4 and TRBJ1-4; the D gene is possibly TRBD1 (5 bases). The V and J ends lost 3 bases and 6 bases respectively, with 11 bases between them. The CDR3 is made up of 14 amino acids. CDR3 region: CASSFLGPYEKLFF. In nucleotides, the CDR3 is TGTGCCAGCAGTTTCCTGGGGCCTTATGAAAAACTGTTTTTT.

V and J are TRBV20-1 and TRBJ2-2; no clear D gene. This CDR3 region has 13 residues. Trimming removed 0 bases at V and 5 bases at J, with 7 bases between. Germline V gene sequence: CDR1 DFQATT, CDR2 SNEGSKA (reference sequence). CDR3 coding DNA: TGCAGTGCTAGAGATTCGCGGACCGGGGAGCTGTTTTTT. It translates to CSARDSRTGELFF.

Only one count was recorded for this clonotype. This chain links TRBV10-3 with TRBJ2-2, with D maybe TRBD1 (6 bases). In germline, CDR1 is ENHRY, CDR2 SYGVKD. The CDR3 runs 14 residues. Trimming took 0 bases from V and 5 from J, leaving 7 bases between them. The CDR3 sequence: CAISESRGTGELFF. The CDR3 region has the DNA TGTGCCATCAGTGAGTCGAGGGGGACCGGGGAGCTGTTTTTT.

V is TRBV6-1 and J is TRBJ1-3; D not resolved. Germline CDR1 is MNHNS and CDR2 is SASEGT. Trimming left V 5 bases short and J 2 bases short, with 13 bases between. This CDR3 region has 15 residues. CDR3 sequence reads: CASSPFPGTGNTIYF. The CDR3 region has the DNA TGTGCCAGCAGTCCATTCCCCGGGACTGGAAACACCATATATTTT.

The chain carries TRBV10-3 and TRBJ1-6, with 7 bases fitting TRBD1. CDR1 and CDR2 from the germline V gene are ENHRY and SYGVKD. The V segment lost 4 bases and the J segment 16 bases; nucleotides outside the gene matches: 7. CDR3 length: 12 residues. CDR3: CAISADRLRLHF. CDR3 nucleotide sequence: TGTGCCATCAGTGCGGACAGGTTGAGACTCCACTTT.

This sequence joins TRBV28 and TRBJ2-7; 9 bases agree with TRBD1. The germline gives CDR1 MDHEN, CDR2 SYDVKM. The CDR3 totals 16 residues. V was pared by 7 bases and J by 4 bases, with 14 bases of the junction left unmatched. CDR3 residues: CASTYRDRAVPYEQYF. CDR3 coding DNA: TGTGCCAGCACCTACCGGGACAGGGCGGTTCCTTACGAGCAGTACTTC.

This clonotype was counted at least ten times. V and J are TRBV7-2 and TRBJ2-3; D is unclear. Germline V lookup: CDR1 SGHTA, CDR2 FQGNSA. The CDR3 is 12 amino acids. V was cut by 6 bases and J by 4 bases, with 8 bases left in between. DNA for the CDR3: TGTGCCAGCAGTTTTTTCCCAGATACGCAGTATTTT. Protein sequence: CASSFFPDTQYF.

This chain connects TRBV29-1 to TRBJ2-1, with TRBD2 matching over 11 bases. Trimming took 4 bases from V and 8 from J; bases not matched to a gene: 7. This CDR3 region has 14 residues. Germline CDR1 and CDR2: SQVTM and ANQGSEA. The CDR3, as DNA: TGCAGCGTTGTAGCGGGAGGGACTGGGGATGAGCAGTTCTTC. Translation: CSVVAGGTGDEQFF.

V is TRBV7-9 and J is TRBJ2-1, with TRBD1 matching over 7 bases. The CDR3 runs 16 residues. The ends lost 5 bases at V and 0 bases at J; junction bases unmatched: 7. Germline V gene sequence: CDR1 SEHNR, CDR2 FQNEAQ (reference sequence). The CDR3 reads CASSLNRGSSYNEQFF. For the CDR3, the DNA is TGTGCCAGCAGCCTAAACAGGGGTAGCTCCTACAATGAGCAGTTCTTC.

The V gene is TRBV11-2, the J gene TRBJ2-2, with D hard to call. The CDR3 runs to 13 residues. Germline CDR1 reads SGHAT; CDR2 reads FQNNGV. The V gene lost 8 bases and the J gene lost 2 bases, with 9 bases spanning the gap. DNA of the CDR3: TGTGCCAGCTTACTTAAAAACACCGGGGAGCTGTTTTTT. Its protein product is CASLLKNTGELFF. The full variable domain, rest sourced from reference TRBV11-2 and TRBJ2-2, is EAGVAQSPRYKIIEKRQSVAFWCNPISGHATLYWYQQILGQGPKLLIQFQNNGVVDDSQLPKDRFSAERLKGVDSTLKIQPAKLEDSAVYLCASLLKNTGELFFGEGSRLTVL.

The chain employs TRBV5-4 and TRBJ2-1; no firm D call. The CDR3 contains 13 residues. Germline V gene sequence: CDR1 SGHNT, CDR2 YYREEE (reference sequence). The V gene lost 0 bases and the J gene lost 5 bases, with 6 bases spanning the gap. The CDR3 region is CASSLAPHNEQFF. In DNA, the CDR3 is TGTGCCAGCAGCTTGGCCCCACACAATGAGCAGTTCTTC.

This clonotype occurred many times. This chain uses TRBV2 with TRBJ2-6; D is ambiguous. Looked up from germline, CDR1 is SNHLY and CDR2 is FYNNEI. CDR3 length: 13 amino acids. With 7 bases removed from V and 2 bases from J, the gap between germline ends came to 6 bases. The CDR3 nucleotides are TGTGCCAGCATTAAGCCTGGGGCCAACGTCCTGACTTTC. Translated, it gives CASIKPGANVLTF.

This chain links TRBV10-3 with TRBJ2-7; 7 bases are a match to TRBD2. The germline gives CDR1 ENHRY, CDR2 SYGVKD. This CDR3 has 13 amino acids. V trimming: 6 bases; J trimming: 2 bases; junction bases outside the gene matches: 4. CDR3 sequence (DNA): TGTGCCATCAGAGACGGGACTACCTACGAGCAGTACTTC. Translating it yields CAIRDGTTYEQYF.

The chain joins TRBV10-3 to TRBJ2-5; a weak D match, TRBD1 (6 bases). V shed 4 bases and J shed 4 bases, with 10 bases lying between them. The CDR3 length is 13 residues. The germline V gene has CDR1 ENHRY and CDR2 SYGVKD. The CDR3 bases are TGTGCCATCAGTGTACAGGGTGGAGAGACCCAGTACTTC. This codes for CAISVQGGETQYF.

This clonotype has a handful of counts. The genes are TRBV6-6 and TRBJ1-5; D gene uncertain. Between the trimmed V and J ends, which lost 5 bases and 0 bases, there was a span of 14 bases. Germline CDR1 is MNHNY and CDR2 is SVGAGI (reference sequence). The CDR3 sequence is 16 residues long. The CDR3 nucleotides are TGTGCCAGCAGTGACCACCGTTCGAATAGCAATCAGCCCCAGCATTTT. Residues: CASSDHRSNSNQPQHF.

The chain employs TRBV15 and TRBJ1-2; TRBD1 agrees at 9 bases. CDR1 and CDR2 from the germline V gene are LNHNV and YYDKDF (reference sequence). The CDR3 length is 15 residues. The trim removed 5 bases at V and 7 bases at J, leaving 11 bases unmatched. CDR3 sequence: CATSGGDTGGSGYTF. The CDR3 bases are TGTGCCACCAGCGGGGGGGATACAGGGGGCAGTGGCTACACCTTC.

In its sample, this clonotype was seen a few times. The V call is TRBV25-1, the J call TRBJ1-1; D not resolved. V lost 4 bases and J lost 4, with 16 bases in between. Germline loops: CDR1 MGHDK, CDR2 SYGVNS. This CDR3 contains 15 residues. As DNA, the CDR3 is TGTGCCAGCAGTGGAGGAGGGTATGGGAGCACTGAAGCTTTCTTT. This encodes CASSGGGYGSTEAFF.

This sequence joins TRBV7-2 and TRBJ2-7, with D tentatively TRBD2 (5 bases). The CDR3 totals 14 residues. The V and J ends lost 6 bases and 1 base respectively, with 13 bases between them. Germline V gene sequence: CDR1 SGHTA, CDR2 FQGNSA. The CDR3 DNA follows: TGTGCCAGCAGTCCCACGGAGGTTTCCTACGAGCAGTACTTC. Translating gives CASSPTEVSYEQYF.

To note about this clonotype: Mismatch with germline at one junction end may stem from a read error. The chain joins TRBV20-1 to TRBJ1-1; D uncertain. CDR3 length equals 11 residues. The germline gives CDR1 DFQATT, CDR2 SNEGSKA (reference sequence). The CDR3 DNA follows: TGCAGTGCTAGTACTAACAGTGAAGCTTTCTTT. This sequence encodes CSASTNSEAFF.

This clonotype came up a few times. The CDR3 DNA reads TGTGCCAGCAGTGACCCCTTAGAGGGAGGCACTGAAGCTTTCTTT. Its translation: CASSDPLEGGTEAFF. The chain recombines TRBV28 with TRBJ1-1; D ambiguous. This CDR3 is 15 amino acids long. CDR1 is MDHEN, CDR2 SYDVKM, per germline. With 5 bases removed from V and 4 bases from J, the gap between germline ends came to 17 bases. The whole variable domain, filled in from reference TRBV28 and TRBJ1-1, reads DVKVTQSSRYLVKRTGEKVFLECVQDMDHENMFWYRQDPGLGLRLIYFSYDVKMKEKGDIPEGYSVSREKKERFSLILESASTNQTSMYLCASSDPLEGGTEAFFGQGTRLTVV.

This clonotype was observed a few times. This chain links TRBV7-6 with TRBJ2-7; 7 positions match TRBD2. V lost 8 bases, J lost 2 bases, and 0 bases stayed unmatched. The CDR3 runs 11 residues. Germline CDR1 and CDR2: SGHVS and FNYEAQ. In nucleotides, the CDR3 is TGTGCCAGCGGGGGGGCCTACGAGCAGTACTTC. This sequence encodes CASGGAYEQYF.

This chain joins TRBV7-6 and TRBJ2-1, with a tentative D call TRBD2 (6 bases). Germline CDR1 is SGHVS and CDR2 is FNYEAQ. CDR3 length: 16 residues. Trimming removed 5 bases from V and 4 bases from J, with 18 bases in between. CDR3 protein: CASSPSGWRDYNEQFF. The CDR3 DNA follows: TGTGCCAGCAGCCCTTCGGGGTGGCGGGATTACAATGAGCAGTTCTTC.

For the CDR3, the DNA is TGTGCCAGCAGTTACCCGATTAGCGGGAGTAGAGGAGAGCAGTACTTC. This gives the protein CASSYPISGSRGEQYF. The chain employs TRBV6-2 or TRBV6-3 and TRBJ2-7, with 9 bases identical to TRBD2. V was pared by 2 bases and J by 7 bases, with 12 bases of the junction left unmatched. The germline gives CDR1 MNHEY, CDR2 SVGEGT. The CDR3 length is 16 residues.

The sample holds a few counts of this clonotype. V and J are TRBV7-2 and TRBJ2-7; 7 nucleotides align to TRBD1. The CDR3 consists of 14 residues. V was pared by 4 bases and J by 4 bases, with 7 bases of the junction left unmatched. Germline CDR1 reads SGHTA; CDR2 reads FQGNSA. Written as DNA, the CDR3 is TGTGCCAGCAGCTCCACAGGGGCGCTATACGAGCAGTACTTC. This translates into CASSSTGALYEQYF. The full variable domain, in which reference TRBV7-2 and TRBJ2-7 provide the parts outside the CDR3, is GAGVSQSPSNKVTEKGKDVELRCDPISGHTALYWYRQSLGQGLEFLIYFQGNSAPDKSGLPSDRFSAERTGGSVSTLTIQRTQQEDSAVYLCASSSTGALYEQYFGPGTRLTVT.

The J gene is TRBJ2-1, the V gene TRBV12-3 or TRBV12-4, with D uncertain. This CDR3 region has 13 residues. Trimming removed 10 bases from V and 5 bases from J, with 15 bases in between. CDR3: CATPVTVHNEQFF. The CDR3 DNA reads TGTGCCACCCCCGTGACCGTTCACAATGAGCAGTTCTTC.